What follows are 8 T cell receptor beta chains derived from one specimen sequenced in a study of OX40 agonist ivuxolimab in advanced cancers. Sequenced by immunoSEQ multiplex PCR; TCRdb stores in-frame clones only, minus some. In the table there are under 40,000 clones, 65% to 90% of which are singletons. The starting material was CD4+ or CD8+ T cells sorted from blood, obtained in a trial of the OX40 agonist ivuxolimab. These TCRs come from an adult with an advanced solid tumor such as melanoma, head and neck, liver or kidney cancer.

This CDR3 is CASSKEQGGNTEAFF. In DNA form, the CDR3 reads TGTGCCAGCAGCAAAGAGCAGGGAGGGAACACTGAAGCTTTCTTT. This chain connects TRBV21-1 to TRBJ1-1. TRBV21-1 represents a pseudogene. This CDR3 spans 15 amino acids.

This clone has only a few counts. The rearrangement links TRBV30 to TRBJ2-5, with D perhaps matching TRBD1 (6 bases). This CDR3 is 14 amino acids long. V dropped 4 bases and J dropped 2 bases, with 14 bases sitting between them. Per germline, CDR1 GTSNPN and CDR2 SVGIG (reference sequence). The CDR3 DNA reads as TGTGCCTGGACCCGATTAAGGGGGCAAGAGACCCAGTACTTC. As protein: CAWTRLRGQETQYF.

The V and J genes are TRBV27 and TRBJ2-3; D possibly corresponds to TRBD2 (7 bases). The germline gives CDR1 MNHEY, CDR2 SMNVEV (reference sequence). The CDR3 has 15 residues. Trimming cost V 6 bases and J 5 bases, with 18 bases left between them. This chain's CDR3 is CASSRHRGAIDTQYF. The CDR3 bases are TGTGCCAGCAGCCGACACCGGGGGGCCATAGATACGCAGTATTTT.

The chain has TRBV13 and TRBJ2-5; no reliable D call. The germline V gene has CDR1 PRHDT and CDR2 FYEKMQ (reference sequence). Deletions cut 2 bases from V and 5 bases from J, with 9 bases between. The CDR3 consists of 13 residues. The CDR3 coding sequence is TGTGCCAGCAGCTTAAGGGTCCAGGAGACCCAGTACTTC. Protein product: CASSLRVQETQYF.

The chain joins TRBV19 to TRBJ1-6; D is undetermined. The CDR3 contains 16 residues. Germline V gene lookup returns CDR1 LNHDA and CDR2 SQIVND (reference sequence). Trimming took 2 bases from V and 0 from J, leaving 8 bases between them. This chain's CDR3 is CASSISPSSYNSPLHF. The CDR3 bases are TGTGCCAGTAGTATATCTCCGAGCTCCTATAATTCACCCCTCCACTTT.

J is TRBJ2-1 and V is TRBV5-6; D ambiguous. CDR3 length equals 14 residues. The V end lost 1 base, the J end lost 5 bases, and 10 bases lay between the germline ends. Germline CDR1 SGHDT, CDR2 YYEEEE. The CDR3: CASSLRAAHNEQFF. For the CDR3, the DNA is TGTGCCAGCAGCTTGCGGGCGGCCCACAATGAGCAGTTCTTC.

This rearrangement joins TRBV5-6 to TRBJ2-3; D is possibly TRBD2 (7 bases). The CDR3 contains 17 residues. Deletions cut 2 bases from V and 0 bases from J, with 16 bases between. Germline loops: CDR1 SGHDT, CDR2 YYEEEE. The CDR3 DNA reads as TGTGCCAGCAGCTTAGTTCGGCGGGGGCCTAGCACAGATACGCAGTATTTT. It encodes CASSLVRRGPSTDTQYF.

The genes are TRBV6-4 and TRBJ2-2; the D gene is possibly TRBD2 (6 bases). The germline gives CDR1 MRHNA, CDR2 SNTAGT. The CDR3 contains 13 residues. With 6 bases removed from V and 6 bases from J, the gap between germline ends came to 11 bases. For the CDR3, the DNA is TGTGCCAGCAGCGCGGGGCTCGCCGGGGAGCTGTTTTTT. Translated: CASSAGLAGELFF.